This entry describes one T cell receptor (beta chain). The data belong to a study of T-cell memory formation after mild COVID-19. Study at large: Each donor largely had its own TCR clusters.

The germline V gene encodes CDR1 MNHEY and CDR2 SVGAGI. This CDR3 is built from 12 residues. V gave up 8 bases and J gave up 5 bases, with 12 bases separating them. TCRdb used MiXCR to reprocess the 5' RACE reads, holding one entry per CDR3 protein. Here the sample spans under 550,000 distinct CDR3 sequences, about 20% being singletons. The TCR sequence derives from a man in his late teens or twenties who had mild COVID-19 (a few samples of this study predate the infection). Cell type and time point are not known. The V gene is TRBV6-5, the J gene TRBJ2-5; the D is unclear. Sequenced: PBMCs or a T cell subset sorted from them (not recorded which). The CDR3 bases are TGTGCCAGCTTCTTGGACGGCGAGACCCAGTACTTC. Its translation: CASFLDGETQYF.